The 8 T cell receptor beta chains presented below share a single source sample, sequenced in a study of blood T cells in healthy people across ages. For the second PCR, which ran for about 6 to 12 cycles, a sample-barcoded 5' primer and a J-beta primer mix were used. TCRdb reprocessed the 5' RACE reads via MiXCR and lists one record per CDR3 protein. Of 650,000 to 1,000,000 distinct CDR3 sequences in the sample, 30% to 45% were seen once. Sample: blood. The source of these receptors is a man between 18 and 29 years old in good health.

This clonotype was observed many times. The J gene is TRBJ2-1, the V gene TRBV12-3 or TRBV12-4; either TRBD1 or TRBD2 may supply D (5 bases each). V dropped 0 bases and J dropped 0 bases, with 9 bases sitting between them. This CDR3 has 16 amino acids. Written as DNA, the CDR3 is TGTGCCAGCAGTTTAGCAAGTGGGGGCTCCTACAATGAGCAGTTCTTC. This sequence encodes CASSLASGGSYNEQFF.

The CDR3 bases are TGTGCCAGCAGTTTAACAGAGACCTACAATGAGCAGTACTTC. Residues: CASSLTETYNEQYF. This rearrangement joins TRBV12-3 or TRBV12-4 to TRBJ2-5; D remains ambiguous. V was trimmed by 2 bases and J by 11 bases, leaving 18 bases between them. The CDR3 length is 14 residues.

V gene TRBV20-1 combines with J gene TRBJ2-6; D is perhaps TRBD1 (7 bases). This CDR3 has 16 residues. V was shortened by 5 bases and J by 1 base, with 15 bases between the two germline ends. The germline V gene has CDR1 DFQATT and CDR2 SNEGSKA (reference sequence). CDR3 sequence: CSAGGTVGSGANVLTF. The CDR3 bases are TGCAGTGCTGGCGGGACAGTCGGATCTGGGGCCAACGTCCTGACTTTC.

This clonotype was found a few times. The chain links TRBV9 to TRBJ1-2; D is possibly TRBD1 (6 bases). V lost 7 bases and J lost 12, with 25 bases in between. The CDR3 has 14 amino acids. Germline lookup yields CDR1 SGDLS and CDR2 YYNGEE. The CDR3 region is CASAREGGAVADTF. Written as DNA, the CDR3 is TGTGCCAGCGCGAGGGAGGGGGGCGCAGTTGCTGACACCTTC.

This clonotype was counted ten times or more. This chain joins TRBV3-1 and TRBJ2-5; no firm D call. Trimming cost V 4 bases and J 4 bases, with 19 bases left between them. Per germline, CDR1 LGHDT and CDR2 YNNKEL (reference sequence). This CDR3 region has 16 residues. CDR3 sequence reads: CASSLGPTRLLETQYF. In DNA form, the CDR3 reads TGTGCCAGCAGCCTAGGACCAACCCGACTTCTAGAGACCCAGTACTTC.

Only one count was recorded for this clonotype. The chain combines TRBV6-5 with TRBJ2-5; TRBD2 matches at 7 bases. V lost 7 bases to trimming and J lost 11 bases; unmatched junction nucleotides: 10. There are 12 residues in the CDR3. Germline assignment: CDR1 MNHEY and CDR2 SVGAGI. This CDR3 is CASTRGGNEQYF. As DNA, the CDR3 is TGTGCCAGCACTCGCGGGGGTAATGAGCAGTACTTC.

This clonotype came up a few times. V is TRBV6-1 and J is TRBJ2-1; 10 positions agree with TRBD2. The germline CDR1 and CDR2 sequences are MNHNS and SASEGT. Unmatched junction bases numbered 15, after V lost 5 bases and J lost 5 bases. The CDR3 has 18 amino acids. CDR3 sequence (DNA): TGTGCCAGCAGTCCTAATATCGGACTAGCGGAGGGAAACAATGAGCAGTTCTTC. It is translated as CASSPNIGLAEGNNEQFF.

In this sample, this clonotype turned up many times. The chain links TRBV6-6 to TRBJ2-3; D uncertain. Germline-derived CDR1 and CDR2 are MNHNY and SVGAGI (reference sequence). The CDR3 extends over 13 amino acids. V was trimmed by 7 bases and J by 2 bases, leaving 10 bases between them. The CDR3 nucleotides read TGTGCCAGCACCCGTGATGCCACAGATACGCAGTATTTT. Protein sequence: CASTRDATDTQYF.